This TCR beta chain was recorded in a study of blood T cell repertoires in COVID-19. Study at large: COVID-19 samples from acute and convalescent phases originated in the United States, Italy and Spain.

Under the authors' procedure: Reference gene primer amplification yielded estimated nucleated cell counts. The protocol was immunoSEQ multiplex PCR, while the TCRdb copy is restricted to in-frame clones and leaves out a portion. V and J calls and clone size are those listed in that table; D and trimming were worked out from the DNA. The data show 15,000 to 20,000 clones, roughly 87% seen once. The V end lost 0 bases, the J end lost 6 bases, and 17 bases lay between the germline ends. The CDR3 spans 17 residues. Germline CDR1 is LGHNT and CDR2 is FRNRAP. Sequenced: peripheral blood. V usage is TRBV12-5 and J usage is TRBJ1-4, with D perhaps TRBD1 (5 bases). The sequence came from a middle-aged man with active COVID-19. In DNA form, the CDR3 reads TGTGCTAGTGGTTTGGTGTCAGGACAACTTGACGATGAAAAACTGTTTTTT. It yields the protein CASGLVSGQLDDEKLFF.